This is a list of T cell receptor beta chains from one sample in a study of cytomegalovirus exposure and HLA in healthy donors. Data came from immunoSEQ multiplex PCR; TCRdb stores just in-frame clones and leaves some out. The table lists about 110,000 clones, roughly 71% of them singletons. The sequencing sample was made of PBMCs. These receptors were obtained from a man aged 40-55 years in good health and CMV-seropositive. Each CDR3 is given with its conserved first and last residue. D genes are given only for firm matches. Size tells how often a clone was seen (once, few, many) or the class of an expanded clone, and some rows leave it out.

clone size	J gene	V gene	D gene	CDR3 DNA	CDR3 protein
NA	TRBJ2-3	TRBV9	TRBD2	TGTGCCAGCAGCGTACGGTTAGCGGGAGGGGCAGATACGCAGTATTTT	CASSVRLAGGADTQYF
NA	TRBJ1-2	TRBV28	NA	TGTGCCAGCAGTTACGAGGGCTACACCTTC	CASSYEGYTF
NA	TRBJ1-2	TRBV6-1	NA	TGTGCCAGCAGTGAAATCGGCGGAGCTAACTATGGCTACACCTTC	CASSEIGGANYGYTF
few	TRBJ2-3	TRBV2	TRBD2	TGTGCCAGCAAGGCTAGCGGGACAGATACGCAGTATTTT	CASKASGTDTQYF
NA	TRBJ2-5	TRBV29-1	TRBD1	TGCAGCGCTCCGGACAGGGAAGACAAAGAGACCCAGTACTTC	CSAPDREDKETQYF
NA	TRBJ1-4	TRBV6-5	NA	TGTGCCAGCAGTTCCGACTGGGCAACTAATGAAAAACTGTTTTTT	CASSSDWATNEKLFF
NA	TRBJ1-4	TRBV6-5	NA	TGTGCCAGCAGTTACGCGGCGGAGAGGGAGGGCGAAAAACTGTTTTTT	CASSYAAEREGEKLFF
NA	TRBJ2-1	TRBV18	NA	TGTGCCAGCTCACCACCCGCAGGGGCAGGCAATGAGCAGTTCTTC	CASSPPAGAGNEQFF
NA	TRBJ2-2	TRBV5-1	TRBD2	TGCGCCAGCAGCTTCCCCGGACTAGCGGAGATCACCGGGGAGCTGTTTTTT	CASSFPGLAEITGELFF
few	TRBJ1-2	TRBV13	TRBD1	TGTGCCAGCAGCTTAGGGGGACAGGGGGTTGTATGGGGCTACACCTTC	CASSLGGQGVVWGYTF
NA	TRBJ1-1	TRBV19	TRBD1	TGTGCCTCGGAACAGGGGGCTGTTAGTACTGAAGCTTTCTTT	CASEQGAVSTEAFF
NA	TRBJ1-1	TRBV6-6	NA	TGTGCCAGCAGTTTGGGGGGGGGAACCATGAACACTGAAGCTTTCTTT	CASSLGGGTMNTEAFF
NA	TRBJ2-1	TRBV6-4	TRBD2	TGTGCCAGCAGTCCGATAGCGGGAGAGTCCAATGAGCAGTTCTTC	CASSPIAGESNEQFF
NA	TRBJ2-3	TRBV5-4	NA	TGTGCCAGCAGCTTGCTTGAGGAGGTAGATACGCAGTATTTT	CASSLLEEVDTQYF
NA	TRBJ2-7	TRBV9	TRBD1	TGTGCCAGCAGCGTGGGACAGGAGACCTACGAGCAGTACTTC	CASSVGQETYEQYF
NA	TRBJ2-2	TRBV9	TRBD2	TGTGCCAGCAGCCCAGGACTAGCGGGAGTGACCGGGGAGCTGTTTTTT	CASSPGLAGVTGELFF
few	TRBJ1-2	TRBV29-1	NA	TGCAGCGTGGAGGTCGGGGGTGGCTACACCTTC	CSVEVGGGYTF
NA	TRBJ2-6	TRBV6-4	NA	TGTGCCAGCAGTGACGGCACATTTGGGGCCAACGTCCTGACTTTC	CASSDGTFGANVLTF
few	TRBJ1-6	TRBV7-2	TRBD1	TGTGCCAGCAGCTTCCGGGACAGGTTTTCACCCCTCCACTTT	CASSFRDRFSPLHF
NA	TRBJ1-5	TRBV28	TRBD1	TGTGCCAGCAGTCCCCTCATAGGACAGGGGAGCAATCAGCCCCAGCATTTT	CASSPLIGQGSNQPQHF
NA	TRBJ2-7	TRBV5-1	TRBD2	TGCGCCAGCAGCTTGATCTTCGAGTTAGCGGGATACGAGCAGTACTTC	CASSLIFELAGYEQYF
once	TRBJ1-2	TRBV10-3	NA	TGTGCCATCAGTGTGGCAGGGGAAGTCTATGGCTACACCTTC	CAISVAGEVYGYTF
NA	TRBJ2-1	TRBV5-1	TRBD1	TGCGCCAGCAGTTCCGGGACAGCTAATGAGCAGTTCTTC	CASSSGTANEQFF
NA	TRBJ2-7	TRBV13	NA	TGTGCCAGCAGCTTAAGTGACAGTGTATACGAGCAGTACTTC	CASSLSDSVYEQYF
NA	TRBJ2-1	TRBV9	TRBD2	TGTGCCAGCAGCGTAGGAGTCGGGAGCGGGGGTTACAATGAGCAGTTCTTC	CASSVGVGSGGYNEQFF
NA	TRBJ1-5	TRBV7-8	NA	TGTGCCAGCAGCTTACGGGGGGCCCAGCATTTT	CASSLRGAQHF
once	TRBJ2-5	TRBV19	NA	TGTGCCAGTAGTTGGGGGCGCCAAGAGACCCAGTACTTC	CASSWGRQETQYF
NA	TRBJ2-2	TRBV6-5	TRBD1	TGTGCCAGCAGCCCGCGACAGGGGTCGGGGGAGCTGTTTTTT	CASSPRQGSGELFF
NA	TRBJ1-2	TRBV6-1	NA	TGTGCCAGCAGTGGCAGGGATGGCTACACCTTC	CASSGRDGYTF
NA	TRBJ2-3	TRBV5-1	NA	TGCGCCAGCAGCTTGGCAAGAAGGGACTCTGGAAGCACAGATACGCAGTATTTT	CASSLARRDSGSTDTQYF
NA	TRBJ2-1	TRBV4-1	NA	TGCGCCAGCAGCCAAGTGGAGCTCGACAATGAGCAGTTCTTC	CASSQVELDNEQFF
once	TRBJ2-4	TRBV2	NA	TGTGCCAGCAGTGGACAGTCCGGGGGCAAAAACATTCAGTACTTC	CASSGQSGGKNIQYF
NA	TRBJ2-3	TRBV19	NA	TGTGCCAGTAGCAACACAGATACGCAGTATTTT	CASSNTDTQYF
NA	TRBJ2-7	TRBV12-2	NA	TGTGCAAGTCGCTTTGGACAGTTCCCCTACGAGCAGTACTTC	CASRFGQFPYEQYF
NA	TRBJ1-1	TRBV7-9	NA	TGTGCCAGCAGCCCCCGAGTCGGTATTCACACTGAAGCTTTCTTT	CASSPRVGIHTEAFF
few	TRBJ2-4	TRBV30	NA	TGTGCCTGGAGTGTCGGCAGGGCGCCCAAAAACATTCAGTACTTC	CAWSVGRAPKNIQYF
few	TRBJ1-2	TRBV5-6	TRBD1	TGTGCCAGCAGCTGGGGCCAGGGGGTCTATGGCTACACCTTC	CASSWGQGVYGYTF